This T cell receptor beta chain was captured by sequencing in a study of identical twins. TCRdb re-called the 5' RACE reads with MiXCR, one entry per CDR3 protein. The data show about 190,000 distinct CDR3 sequences, about 16% seen once. V was trimmed by 2 bases and J by 0 bases, leaving 9 bases between them. This CDR3 spans 15 amino acids. Separately, the same data were catalogued under a study of T cells expressing NK-cell markers. This second study says: The authors applied an anti-gamma-delta TCR antibody in several experiments, and it restricted sorting to alpha-beta TCR T cells.

The clonotype originates from a woman aged 18-29 years in good health. Source material: CD8+ T cells sorted from blood. V usage is TRBV12-3 or TRBV12-4 and J usage is TRBJ2-3; the D gene is possibly TRBD2 (6 bases). CDR3 nucleotide sequence: TGTGCCAGCAGTTTATGGGGACTGAGCACAGATACGCAGTATTTT. Translating it yields CASSLWGLSTDTQYF.